Listed below are T cell receptor beta chains from one sample, sequenced in a study of cytomegalovirus exposure and HLA in healthy donors. Repertoires were generated with immunoSEQ multiplex PCR, while TCRdb's copy carries only in-frame clones and drops some. This table holds about 100,000 clones, about 79% found once. Material for sequencing was PBMCs. The receptors derive from a female donor in good health and CMV-seropositive. The CDR3 runs from the conserved cysteine through the conserved F or W. D genes are given only for firm matches. Clone size appears in some rows only: once, few, many, or a class for an expanded clone.

V	D	size	length	J	CDR3	DNA
TRBV6-1	NA	NA	13	TRBJ2-1	CASSEARGNEQFF	TGTGCCAGCAGTGAAGCCCGGGGGAATGAGCAGTTCTTC
TRBV25-1	NA	NA	15	TRBJ1-4	CASSEHRAGDEKLFF	TGTGCCAGCAGTGAACACCGGGCCGGGGATGAAAAACTGTTTTTT
TRBV7-9	TRBD1	once	17	TRBJ1-2	CSSSFEGQGLSNYGYTF	TGTTCCAGCAGCTTCGAGGGACAGGGTCTTTCTAACTATGGCTACACCTTC
TRBV5-1	TRBD2	NA	18	TRBJ2-2	CASSGGLAATPTTGELFF	TGCGCCAGCAGCGGGGGACTAGCGGCGACACCGACCACCGGGGAGCTGTTTTTT
TRBV11-2	TRBD2	once	15	TRBJ2-7	CASSPRTSGSYEQYF	TGTGCCAGCAGCCCCCGGACTAGCGGGAGCTACGAGCAGTACTTC
TRBV27	TRBD1	NA	13	TRBJ2-7	CASRGQGPKEQYF	TGTGCCAGCCGAGGACAGGGCCCTAAGGAGCAGTACTTC
TRBV6-1	NA	once	15	TRBJ1-2	CASSEALTGVYGYTF	TGTGCCAGCAGTGAAGCGCTGACAGGAGTATATGGCTACACCTTC
TRBV27	TRBD1	NA	16	TRBJ2-5	CASSLPRDSYQETQYF	TGTGCCAGCAGTCTCCCCCGGGACAGTTACCAAGAGACCCAGTACTTC
TRBV30	NA	NA	13	TRBJ1-5	CAWSTGLDQPQHF	TGTGCCTGGAGTACAGGGCTTGATCAGCCCCAGCATTTT
TRBV11-2	NA	once	14	TRBJ1-1	CASSLGPGNFEAFF	TGTGCCAGCAGCTTAGGTCCAGGGAACTTTGAAGCTTTCTTT
TRBV4-2	NA	NA	11	TRBJ2-5	CASSQGPELYF	TGTGCCAGCAGCCAAGGCCCTGAACTTTACTTC
TRBV6-8	TRBD2	once	15	TRBJ2-7	CASSSPGLAWYEQYF	TGTGCCAGCAGTTCCCCCGGACTAGCATGGTACGAGCAGTACTTC
TRBV7-9	TRBD1	NA	16	TRBJ2-7	CSSSLGGPGGTYEQYF	TGTTCCAGCAGCTTAGGTGGCCCAGGGGGAACCTACGAGCAGTACTTC
TRBV27	NA	NA	16	TRBJ2-7	CASSFTGALGSYEQYF	TGTGCCAGCAGTTTTACTGGGGCTCTGGGGTCCTACGAGCAGTACTTC
TRBV11-3	NA	NA	13	TRBJ2-7	CASSLENQYEQYF	TGTGCCAGCAGCTTAGAAAACCAGTACGAGCAGTACTTC
TRBV30	TRBD1	NA	13	TRBJ2-7	CAWAAGGGYEQYF	TGTGCCTGGGCCGCAGGGGGCGGTTACGAGCAGTACTTC
TRBV19	NA	once	14	TRBJ2-7	CASSGGTVTYEQYF	TGTGCCAGTAGTGGGGGGACAGTCACCTACGAGCAGTACTTC
TRBV7-9	NA	NA	16	TRBJ1-6	CASSPGAPGRGSPLHF	TGTGCCAGCAGCCCTGGGGCCCCCGGGAGGGGTTCACCCCTCCACTTT
TRBV15	TRBD2	NA	15	TRBJ2-7	CATSRETSGGDEQYF	TGTGCCACCAGCAGAGAAACTAGCGGGGGGGACGAGCAGTACTTC
TRBV5-5	NA	NA	15	TRBJ1-3	CASSSRGGSGNTIYF	TGTGCCAGCAGCTCACGAGGGGGCTCTGGAAACACCATATATTTT
TRBV4-3	NA	NA	16	TRBJ1-1	CASSHGGVPMNTEAFF	TGCGCCAGCAGCCATGGGGGGGTCCCTATGAACACTGAAGCTTTCTTT
TRBV7-2	NA	few	15	TRBJ2-5	CASSLDGGKVETQYF	TGTGCCAGCAGCTTAGACGGCGGTAAAGTAGAGACCCAGTACTTC
TRBV30	NA	NA	15	TRBJ2-2	CAWSVSFLNTGELFF	TGTGCCTGGAGTGTATCCTTCCTAAACACCGGGGAGCTGTTTTTT
TRBV5-4	TRBD2	NA	14	TRBJ2-5	CASNIAGGPKTQYF	TGTGCCAGCAATATAGCGGGGGGGCCGAAGACCCAGTACTTC
TRBV5-6	NA	NA	11	TRBJ2-5	CASGPGETQYF	TGTGCCAGCGGTCCGGGAGAGACCCAGTACTTC
TRBV7-9	NA	few	14	TRBJ2-7	CASSSLSGTYEQYF	TGTGCCAGCAGCTCCTTGAGCGGTACCTACGAGCAGTACTTC
TRBV27	TRBD1	NA	17	TRBJ2-3	CASSFEGRGGRTDTQYF	TGTGCCAGCAGTTTTGAGGGACGAGGGGGCCGCACAGATACGCAGTATTTT
TRBV5-1	TRBD2	once	20	TRBJ2-7	CASSSRTSGRDWAYSYEQYF	TGCGCCAGCAGCTCTCGGACTAGCGGGAGGGATTGGGCATACTCCTACGAGCAGTACTTC
TRBV6-5	NA	NA	13	TRBJ1-5	CASSYVRGQPQHF	TGTGCCAGCAGTTATGTGCGGGGTCAGCCCCAGCATTTT
TRBV18	NA	NA	15	TRBJ1-2	CASSPRGTANYGYTF	TGTGCCAGCTCGCCCAGGGGTACGGCTAACTATGGCTACACCTTC
TRBV5-1	TRBD1	NA	16	TRBJ1-2	CASSTQPGQGMGGYTF	TGCGCCAGCAGCACCCAACCGGGACAGGGAATGGGGGGCTACACCTTC
TRBV6-5	TRBD1	NA	15	TRBJ1-3	CASSLDRASGNTIYF	TGTGCCAGTTCCTTGGACAGGGCTTCTGGAAACACCATATATTTT
TRBV5-4	TRBD2	NA	15	TRBJ2-3	CASSAGLAGEGTQYF	TGTGCCAGCAGCGCGGGACTAGCGGGAGAAGGGACGCAGTATTTT
TRBV30	TRBD1	NA	14	TRBJ1-2	CAWSKEGAGYGYTF	TGTGCCTGGAGTAAGGAGGGGGCGGGCTATGGCTACACCTTC
TRBV7-2	NA	NA	14	TRBJ1-5	CASSLNRAREPQHF	TGTGCCAGCAGCTTAAACAGGGCCCGGGAGCCCCAGCATTTT
TRBV2	NA	NA	15	TRBJ2-4	CASSDRGRIKNIQYF	TGTGCCAGCAGTGACAGGGGAAGGATTAAAAACATTCAGTACTTC
TRBV11-2	NA	NA	16	TRBJ1-3	CASSWGPTSSGNTIYF	TGTGCCAGCAGCTGGGGGCCAACAAGCTCTGGAAACACCATATATTTT
TRBV7-2	TRBD1	NA	15	TRBJ2-1	CASSPGQGRRNEQFF	TGTGCCAGCAGCCCGGGACAGGGTCGGCGGAATGAGCAGTTCTTC
TRBV10-3	NA	NA	13	TRBJ1-2	CAISEKGPYGYTF	TGTGCCATCAGTGAGAAGGGGCCCTATGGCTACACCTTC
TRBV5-8	NA	NA	17	TRBJ1-2	CASSLRSSQFLNYGYTF	TGTGCCAGCAGCTTGAGGTCGTCACAGTTCCTAAACTATGGCTACACCTTC
TRBV19	NA	NA	14	TRBJ1-2	CASSRTPANYGYTF	TGTGCCAGTAGCCGGACACCAGCTAACTATGGCTACACCTTC
TRBV7-8	TRBD1	NA	16	TRBJ1-1	CASSTPTGKVETEAFF	TGTGCCAGCAGCACCCCGACAGGGAAGGTGGAGACTGAGGCTTTCTTT
TRBV10-3	TRBD1	NA	12	TRBJ2-7	CAIKAGGYEQYF	TGTGCCATCAAGGCAGGGGGCTACGAGCAGTACTTC
TRBV6-1	NA	NA	15	TRBJ2-2	CASSRGTTYTGELFF	TGTGCCAGCAGCCGCGGGACGACATACACCGGGGAGCTGTTTTTT
TRBV7-9	NA	NA	15	TRBJ2-2	CASSLGTDNTGELFF	TGTGCCAGCAGCTTAGGTACAGACAACACCGGGGAGCTGTTTTTT
TRBV23-1	TRBD1	NA	16	TRBJ1-2	CASSQSRSTGSGGYTF	TGCGCCAGCAGTCAATCAAGATCGACAGGGAGTGGCGGCTACACCTTC
TRBV19	NA	NA	13	TRBJ1-5	CASSIASNQPQHF	TGTGCCAGTAGTATAGCTTCCAATCAGCCCCAGCATTTT
TRBV19	NA	NA	13	TRBJ2-7	CASSATSSYEQYF	TGTGCCAGTAGTGCCACTTCCTCCTACGAGCAGTACTTC
TRBV29-1	NA	NA	10	TRBJ1-1	CSSGVTEAFF	TGCAGCTCGGGGGTCACTGAAGCTTTCTTT
TRBV30	NA	once	14	TRBJ1-1	CAWSTTRVLAEAFF	TGTGCCTGGAGTACTACACGGGTATTGGCTGAAGCTTTCTTT
TRBV5-1	NA	NA	15	TRBJ1-1	CASSLERGMNTEAFF	TGCGCCAGCAGCTTGGAAAGGGGAATGAACACTGAAGCTTTCTTT
TRBV19	NA	NA	16	TRBJ2-5	CASSIRTGVIGETQYF	TGTGCCAGTAGTATCAGGACCGGGGTGATCGGGGAGACCCAGTACTTC
TRBV7-6	TRBD1	NA	20	TRBJ1-3	CASSLRSLPGQGAGGNTIYF	TGTGCCAGCAGCTTACGGTCGTTACCGGGACAGGGGGCTGGTGGAAACACCATATATTTT
TRBV29-1	TRBD1	NA	14	TRBJ1-4	CSVKDRAPGEKLFF	TGCAGCGTTAAGGACAGGGCCCCGGGTGAAAAACTGTTTTTT
TRBV5-4	NA	NA	15	TRBJ2-3	CASSLGHLSTDTQYF	TGTGCCAGCAGCTTGGGACACCTTAGCACAGATACGCAGTATTTT